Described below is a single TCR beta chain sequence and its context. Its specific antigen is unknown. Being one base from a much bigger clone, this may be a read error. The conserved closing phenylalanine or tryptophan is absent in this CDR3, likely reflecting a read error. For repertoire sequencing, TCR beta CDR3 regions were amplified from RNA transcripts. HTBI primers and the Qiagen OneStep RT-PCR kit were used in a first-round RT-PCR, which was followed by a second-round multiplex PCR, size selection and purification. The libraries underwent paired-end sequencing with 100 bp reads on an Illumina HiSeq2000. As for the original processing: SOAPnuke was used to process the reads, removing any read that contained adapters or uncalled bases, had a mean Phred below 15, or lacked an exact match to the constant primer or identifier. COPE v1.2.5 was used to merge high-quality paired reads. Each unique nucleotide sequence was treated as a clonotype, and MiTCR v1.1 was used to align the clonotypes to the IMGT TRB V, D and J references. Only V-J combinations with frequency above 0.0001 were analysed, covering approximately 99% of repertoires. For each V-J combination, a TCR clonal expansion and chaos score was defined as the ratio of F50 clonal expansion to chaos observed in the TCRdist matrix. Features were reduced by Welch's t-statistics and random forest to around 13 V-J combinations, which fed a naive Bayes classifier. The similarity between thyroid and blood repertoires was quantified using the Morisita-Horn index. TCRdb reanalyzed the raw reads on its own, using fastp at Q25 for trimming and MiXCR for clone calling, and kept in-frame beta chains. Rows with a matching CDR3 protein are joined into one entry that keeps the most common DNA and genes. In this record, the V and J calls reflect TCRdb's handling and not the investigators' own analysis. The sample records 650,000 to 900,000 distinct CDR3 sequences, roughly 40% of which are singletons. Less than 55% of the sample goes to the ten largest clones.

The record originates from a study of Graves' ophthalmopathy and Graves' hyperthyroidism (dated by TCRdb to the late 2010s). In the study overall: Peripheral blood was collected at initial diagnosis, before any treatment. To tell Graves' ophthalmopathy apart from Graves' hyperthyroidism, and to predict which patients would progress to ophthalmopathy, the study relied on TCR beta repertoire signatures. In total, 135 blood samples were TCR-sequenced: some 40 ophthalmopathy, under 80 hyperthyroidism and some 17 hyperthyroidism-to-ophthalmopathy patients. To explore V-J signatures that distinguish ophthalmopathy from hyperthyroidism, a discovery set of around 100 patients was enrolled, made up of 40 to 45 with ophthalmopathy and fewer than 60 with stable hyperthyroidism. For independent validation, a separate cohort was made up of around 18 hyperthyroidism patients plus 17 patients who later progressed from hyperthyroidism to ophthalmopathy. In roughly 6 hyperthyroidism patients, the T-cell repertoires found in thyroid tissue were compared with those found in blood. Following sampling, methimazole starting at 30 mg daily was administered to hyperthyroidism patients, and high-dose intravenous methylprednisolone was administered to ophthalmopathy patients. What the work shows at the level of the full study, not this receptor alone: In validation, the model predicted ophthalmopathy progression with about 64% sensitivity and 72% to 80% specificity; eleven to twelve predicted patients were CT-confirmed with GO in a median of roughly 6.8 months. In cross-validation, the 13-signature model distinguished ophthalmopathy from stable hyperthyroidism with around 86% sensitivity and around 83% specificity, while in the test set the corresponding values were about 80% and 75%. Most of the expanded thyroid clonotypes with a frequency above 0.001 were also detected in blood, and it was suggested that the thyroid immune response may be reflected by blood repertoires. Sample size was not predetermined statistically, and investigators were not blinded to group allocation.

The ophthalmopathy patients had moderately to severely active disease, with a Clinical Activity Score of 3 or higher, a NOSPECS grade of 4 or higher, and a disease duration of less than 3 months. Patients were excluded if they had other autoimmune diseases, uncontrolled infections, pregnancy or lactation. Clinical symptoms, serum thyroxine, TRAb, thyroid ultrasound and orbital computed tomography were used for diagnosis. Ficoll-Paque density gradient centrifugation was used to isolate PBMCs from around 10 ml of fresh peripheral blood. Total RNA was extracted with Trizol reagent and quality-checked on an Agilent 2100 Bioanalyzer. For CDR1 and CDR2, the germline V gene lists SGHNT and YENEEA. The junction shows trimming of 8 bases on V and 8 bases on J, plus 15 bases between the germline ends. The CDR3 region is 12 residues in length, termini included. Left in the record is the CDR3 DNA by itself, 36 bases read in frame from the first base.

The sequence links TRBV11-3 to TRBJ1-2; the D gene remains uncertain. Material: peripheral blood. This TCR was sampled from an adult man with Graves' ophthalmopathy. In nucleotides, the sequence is TGTGCCAGCGGCAAACCACTCAGAGGCTACACCCTC. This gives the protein CASGKPLRGYTL.